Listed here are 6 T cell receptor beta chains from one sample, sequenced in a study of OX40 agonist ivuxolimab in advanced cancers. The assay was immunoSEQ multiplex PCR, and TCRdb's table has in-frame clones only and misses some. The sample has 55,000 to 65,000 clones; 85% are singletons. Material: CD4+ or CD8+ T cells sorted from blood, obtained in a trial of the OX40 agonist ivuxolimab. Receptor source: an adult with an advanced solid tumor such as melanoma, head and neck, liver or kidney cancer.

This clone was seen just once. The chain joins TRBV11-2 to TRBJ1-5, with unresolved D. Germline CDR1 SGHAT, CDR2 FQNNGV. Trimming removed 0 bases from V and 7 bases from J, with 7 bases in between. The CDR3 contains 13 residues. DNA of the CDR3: TGTGCCAGCAGCTTAGACAGATCCCAGCCCCAGCATTTT. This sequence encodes CASSLDRSQPQHF.

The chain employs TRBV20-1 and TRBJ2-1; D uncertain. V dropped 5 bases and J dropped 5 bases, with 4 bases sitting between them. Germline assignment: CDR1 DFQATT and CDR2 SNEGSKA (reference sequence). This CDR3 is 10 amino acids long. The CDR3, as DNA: TGCAGTGCTGATAACAATGAGCAGTTCTTC. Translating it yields CSADNNEQFF.

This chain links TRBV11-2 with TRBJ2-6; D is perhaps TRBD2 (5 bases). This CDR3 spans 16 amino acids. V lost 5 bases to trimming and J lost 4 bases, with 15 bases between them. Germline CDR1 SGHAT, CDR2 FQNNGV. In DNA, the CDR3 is TGTGCCAGCAGCCGGGCCCGGGGTTCCGGGGCCAACGTCCTGACTTTC. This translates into CASSRARGSGANVLTF.

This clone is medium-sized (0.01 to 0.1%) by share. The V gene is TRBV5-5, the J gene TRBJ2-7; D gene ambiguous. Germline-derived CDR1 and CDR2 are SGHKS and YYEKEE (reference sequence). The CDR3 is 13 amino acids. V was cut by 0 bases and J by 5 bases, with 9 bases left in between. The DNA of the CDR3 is TGTGCCAGCAGCTTGGAGGAGCGTAACGAGCAGTACTTC. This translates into CASSLEERNEQYF.

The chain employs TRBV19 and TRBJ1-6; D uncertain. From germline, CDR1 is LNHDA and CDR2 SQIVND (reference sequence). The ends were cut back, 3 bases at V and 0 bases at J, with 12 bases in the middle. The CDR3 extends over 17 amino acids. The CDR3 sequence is CASSIGRTSSYNSPLHF. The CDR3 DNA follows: TGTGCCAGTAGTATCGGACGCACGAGCTCCTATAATTCACCCCTCCACTTT.

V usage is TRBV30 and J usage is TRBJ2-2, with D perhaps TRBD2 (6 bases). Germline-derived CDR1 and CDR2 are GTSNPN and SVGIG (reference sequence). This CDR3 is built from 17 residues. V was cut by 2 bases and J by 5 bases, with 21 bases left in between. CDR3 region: CAWSHGRLRVGTGELFF. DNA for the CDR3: TGTGCCTGGAGTCACGGGAGACTTAGGGTTGGTACCGGGGAGCTGTTTTTT.